One sample yielded the 26 T cell receptor beta chains listed below, sequenced in a study of blood T cell repertoires in COVID-19. Measured with immunoSEQ multiplex PCR; TCRdb has only the in-frame clones, and not every one. The sample has roughly 200,000 clones; roughly 80% are singletons. Sequencing was done on a sample of peripheral blood. The receptors shown here come from a woman older than 75 with acute or convalescent COVID-19.

Concerning this clone itself: Germline and junction disagree at one end, which may indicate a read error. J is TRBJ2-5 and V is TRBV7-2; 11 bases are shared with TRBD2. This CDR3 comprises 15 residues. The germline V gene has CDR1 SGHTA and CDR2 FQGNSA. The CDR3 DNA follows: TGTGCCAGCAGCGTAGCGGGGGGGTACCAAGAGACCCAGTACTTC. As protein: CASSVAGGYQETQYF.

The J gene is TRBJ1-5, the V gene TRBV24-1; D possibly corresponds to TRBD1 (6 bases). The CDR3 loop spans 13 amino acids. Germline lookup yields CDR1 KGHDR and CDR2 SFDVKD. Trimming cost V 5 bases and J 2 bases, with 6 bases left between them. CDR3 nucleotide sequence: TGTGCCACCAGTGGGACAGGCAATCAGCCCCAGCATTTT. Amino acids: CATSGTGNQPQHF.

The CDR3 DNA reads TGTGCCAGCAGCTTAATATCAGGGGAAGCCTACGAGCAGTACTTC. Translated: CASSLISGEAYEQYF. The chain joins TRBV11-2 to TRBJ2-7, with D perhaps TRBD1 (6 bases). V was trimmed by 2 bases and J by 2 bases, leaving 13 bases between them. CDR1 and CDR2 from the germline V gene are SGHAT and FQNNGV. The CDR3 spans 15 residues.

This chain connects TRBV4-1 to TRBJ1-6, with D uncertain. The germline gives CDR1 MGHRA, CDR2 YSYEKL. CDR3 size: 17 residues. V was pared by 0 bases and J by 0 bases, with 9 bases between. CDR3 in amino acids: CASSQDPFSSYNSPLHF. Written as DNA, the CDR3 is TGCGCCAGCAGCCAAGATCCGTTTAGCTCCTATAATTCACCCCTCCACTTT.

This chain joins TRBV5-6 and TRBJ2-2; 8 bases agree with TRBD1. The J segment lost 1 base and the V segment lost 2 bases, leaving 1 base of the junction unmatched. The CDR3 is made up of 15 amino acids. CDR1 SGHDT and CDR2 YYEEEE come from the germline V gene. The CDR3 nucleotides read TGTGCCAGCAGCTTAACAGGGGGGAACACCGGGGAGCTGTTTTTT. This sequence encodes CASSLTGGNTGELFF. The full variable domain, completed using reference TRBV5-6 and TRBJ2-2, is DAGVTQSPTHLIKTRGQQVTLRCSPKSGHDTVSWYQQALGQGPQFIFQYYEEEERQRGNFPDRFSGHQFPNYSSELNVNALLLGDSALYLCASSLTGGNTGELFFGEGSRLTVL.

The V call is TRBV5-1, the J call TRBJ1-1; 7 nucleotides match TRBD1. The trim removed 6 bases at V and 2 bases at J, leaving 13 bases unmatched. CDR1 is SGHRS, CDR2 YFSETQ, per germline. The CDR3 loop spans 16 amino acids. CDR3 coding DNA: TGCGCCAGCAATGTCGGGACAGTTAATTCTAACACTGAAGCTTTCTTT. It codes for CASNVGTVNSNTEAFF.

This clone came up once. The chain carries TRBV20-1 and TRBJ2-3, with 9 bases aligning to TRBD1. Per germline, CDR1 DFQATT and CDR2 SNEGSKA (reference sequence). This CDR3 is 14 amino acids long. The V and J ends lost 3 bases and 3 bases, in that order; junction bases with no gene match: 4. The CDR3 sequence is CSASDRGWTDTQYF. The DNA for the CDR3 is TGCAGTGCTAGTGACAGGGGGTGGACAGATACGCAGTATTTT.

J is TRBJ1-2 and V is TRBV19, with 7 bases matching TRBD1. CDR1 LNHDA and CDR2 SQIVND come from the germline V gene (reference sequence). CDR3 length equals 11 residues. In nucleotides, the CDR3 is TGTGTCGTACAGACAGGGTCTGGCTACACCTTC. This gives the protein CVVQTGSGYTF.

The gene calls are TRBV6-5 and TRBJ1-1, with TRBD1 matching over 8 bases. This CDR3 has 15 amino acids. From germline, CDR1 is MNHEY and CDR2 SVGAGI. The V segment lost 0 bases and the J segment 5 bases; nucleotides outside the gene matches: 5. DNA for the CDR3: TGTGCCAGCAGTTACTCGAACAGGGGGGGAACTGAAGCTTTCTTT. As protein: CASSYSNRGGTEAFF.

This clone was counted between two and nine times. The chain has TRBV4-1 and TRBJ2-1, with 8 bases fitting TRBD2. J was trimmed by 0 bases and V by 5 bases; bases with no gene match: 6. The CDR3 spans 16 residues. The germline V gene encodes CDR1 MGHRA and CDR2 YSYEKL. The CDR3 DNA follows: TGCGCCAGCAGCGGGGGACTAGAGCCCTCCTACAATGAGCAGTTCTTC. The encoded protein is CASSGGLEPSYNEQFF.

The genes are TRBV19 and TRBJ1-5; TRBD1 might be the D (5 bases). The germline gives CDR1 LNHDA, CDR2 SQIVND (reference sequence). The CDR3 is 15 residues long. Between the trimmed V and J ends, which lost 3 bases and 7 bases, there was a span of 16 bases. The CDR3 DNA sequence: TGTGCCAGTAGTATGGGGCAGGGATTAGCCCAGCCCCAGCATTTT. This gives the protein CASSMGQGLAQPQHF.

V is TRBV2 and J is TRBJ1-1, with 9 bases identical to TRBD1. After removal of 10 bases from V and 3 bases from J, the junction contained 12 bases not matched to a gene. Germline CDR1 and CDR2: SNHLY and FYNNEI. This CDR3 comprises 15 residues. The CDR3 sequence is CATKGTQGAYTEAFF. The CDR3 DNA sequence: TGTGCCACCAAAGGAACACAGGGGGCCTACACTGAAGCTTTCTTT.

This clone was counted between two and nine times. The chain recombines TRBV3-1 (or the pseudogene TRBV3-2) with TRBJ2-1; 8 bases line up with TRBD2. The CDR3 loop spans 21 amino acids. Germline trimming cut 2 bases from V and 0 bases from J; bases unmatched to any gene: 18. Germline loops: CDR1 LGHDT, CDR2 YNNKEL (reference sequence). As DNA, the CDR3 is TGTGCCAGCAGCCAAACAAGCGAGTCTAGCGGGCTGTTGCACTCCTACAATGAGCAGTTCTTC. Its translation is CASSQTSESSGLLHSYNEQFF.

V and J are TRBV6-5 and TRBJ2-7, with 10 positions matching TRBD2. V lost 5 bases to trimming and J lost 7 bases; unmatched junction nucleotides: 8. Germline assignment: CDR1 MNHEY and CDR2 SVGAGI. The CDR3 runs 14 residues. CDR3 in amino acids: CASSLGTSVGEQYF. The DNA for the CDR3 is TGTGCCAGCAGTCTCGGGACTAGCGTTGGAGAGCAGTACTTC.

About this clone itself: The sample holds other DNA sequences that translate to the same CDR3. CDR3: CASSLVRGETQYF. The CDR3 DNA reads as TGCGCCAGCAGCTTGGTTCGGGGTGAGACCCAGTACTTC. The rearrangement links TRBV5-1 to TRBJ2-5, with D perhaps TRBD2 (5 bases). V was shortened by 0 bases and J by 5 bases, with 8 bases between the two germline ends. CDR1 and CDR2 from the germline V gene are SGHRS and YFSETQ. CDR3 length: 13 residues.

The chain has TRBV3-1 (or the pseudogene TRBV3-2) and TRBJ2-5; D is unclear. Trimming took 4 bases from V and 8 from J, leaving 17 bases between them. Germline CDR1 reads LGHDT; CDR2 reads YNNKEL (reference sequence). The CDR3 has 14 amino acids. CDR3 in DNA: TGTGCCAGCAGCCCCCCCTACCAACCGGTCACCCAGTACTTC. Its translation is CASSPPYQPVTQYF.

This clone was seen once. The V and J genes are TRBV4-1 and TRBJ2-3, with 9 bases aligning to TRBD2. V was clipped by 4 bases and J by 0 bases; unmatched bases: 8. The V gene's germline CDR1 is MGHRA and CDR2 YSYEKL. The CDR3 totals 17 residues. CDR3 amino acids: CASSPRGGGDSTDTQYF. For the CDR3, the DNA is TGCGCCAGCAGCCCCCGAGGCGGGGGGGACAGCACAGATACGCAGTATTTT.

This sequence joins TRBV18 and TRBJ2-7, with TRBD2 as a possible D gene (6 bases). The germline CDR1 and CDR2 sequences are KGHSH and LQKENI. The CDR3 contains 14 residues. Trimming removed 4 bases from V and 4 bases from J, with 14 bases in between. CDR3 protein: CASSLDLGGYEQYF. CDR3 sequence (DNA): TGTGCCAGCTCACTGGACTTGGGGGGTTACGAGCAGTACTTC.

This chain joins TRBV7-2 and TRBJ2-7; D uncertain. Germline CDR1 reads SGHTA; CDR2 reads FQGNSA. V shed 1 base and J shed 6 bases, with 13 bases lying between them. This CDR3 spans 14 amino acids. CDR3 amino acids: CASSLVSAVSEQYF. The DNA for the CDR3 is TGTGCCAGCAGCTTAGTATCGGCGGTCTCCGAGCAGTACTTC.

This clone was picked up a small number of times. The V gene is TRBV15, the J gene TRBJ1-4; D might be TRBD1 (5 bases). CDR1 and CDR2 (germline): LNHNV, YYDKDF (reference sequence). V was cut by 1 base and J by 7 bases, with 13 bases left in between. The CDR3 loop spans 15 amino acids. CDR3 sequence reads: CATSRGGGLGEKLFF. CDR3 nucleotides: TGTGCCACCAGCAGAGGTGGGGGGTTGGGTGAAAAACTGTTTTTT.

The rearrangement joins TRBV25-1 to TRBJ1-1; 9 bases line up with TRBD1. Germline V gene sequence: CDR1 MGHDK, CDR2 SYGVNS. The CDR3 is 12 amino acids. After removal of 10 bases from V and 4 bases from J, the junction contained 4 bases not matched to a gene. The CDR3 here is CATRQGGTEAFF. In DNA, the CDR3 is TGTGCCACCCGACAGGGGGGCACTGAAGCTTTCTTT. The variable domain in full, with the rest retrieved from reference TRBV25-1 and TRBJ1-1, is EADIYQTPRYLVIGTGKKITLECSQTMGHDKMYWYQQDPGMELHLIHYSYGVNSTEKGDLSSESTVSRIRTEHFPLTLESARPSHTSQYLCATRQGGTEAFFGQGTRLTVV.

The chain uses TRBV5-1 and TRBJ1-4; TRBD1 matches at 10 bases. This CDR3 spans 14 amino acids. CDR1 SGHRS and CDR2 YFSETQ come from the germline V gene. The V segment lost 4 bases and the J segment 10 bases; nucleotides outside the gene matches: 7. This CDR3 reads CASSTPDRGAKLFF. For the CDR3, the DNA is TGCGCCAGCAGCACCCCGGACAGGGGGGCAAAACTGTTTTTT.

This chain connects TRBV28 to TRBJ2-3; D is unclear. CDR3 length equals 12 residues. The V gene lost 6 bases and the J gene lost 6 bases, with 10 bases spanning the gap. The V gene's germline CDR1 is MDHEN and CDR2 SYDVKM. The CDR3 spells CASSPGLDTQYF. As DNA, the CDR3 is TGTGCCAGCAGCCCCGGTTTGGATACGCAGTATTTT.

Written as DNA, the CDR3 is TGTGCCAGCAGTGAAGCGCCTGGACAGGGGGCGAGTGAAAAACTGTTTTTT. The encoded protein is CASSEAPGQGASEKLFF. The chain uses TRBV2 and TRBJ1-4; 11 bases match TRBD1. This CDR3 contains 17 residues. The junction had 7 bases not matched to a gene; V was cut back by 0 bases and J by 7 bases. Germline lookup yields CDR1 SNHLY and CDR2 FYNNEI.

The rearrangement joins TRBV10-3 to TRBJ2-1; perhaps TRBD1 as D (5 bases). The V end was cut by 9 bases, the J end by 7 bases, with 16 bases between. Germline lookup yields CDR1 ENHRY and CDR2 SYGVKD. This CDR3 is built from 13 residues. The chain's CDR3 is CAISQGDPNEQFF. The DNA for the CDR3 is TGTGCCATTTCACAAGGGGATCCGAATGAGCAGTTCTTC.

The chain recombines TRBV7-9 with TRBJ1-3; D possibly corresponds to TRBD1 (6 bases). The CDR3 length is 16 residues. Germline values: CDR1 SEHNR, CDR2 FQNEAQ (reference sequence). The V and J ends lost 1 base and 0 bases respectively, with 10 bases between them. For the CDR3, the DNA is TGTGCCAGCAGCTTAGGAACAGGGTACTCTGGAAACACCATATATTTT. Its protein is CASSLGTGYSGNTIYF.